Following are 27 T cell receptor beta chains from one sample sequenced in a study of blood T cell repertoires in COVID-19 (dated by TCRdb to the early 2020s). Receptor amplification or capture employed the immunoSEQ multiplex PCR assay. The table was pulled from immuneACCESS by TCRdb, which kept in-frame rearrangements only. Such tables lose some clones; where checked, under half of the loss comes from unresolved V genes, and the rest has no known cause. This sample is represented by around 95,000 clones; around four fifths of them were singletons. The leading ten clones occupy roughly an eighth of the sample. Input material: peripheral blood. All receptors come from a woman in her 70s with acute or convalescent COVID-19.

The gene calls are TRBV21-1 and TRBJ1-5. TRBV21-1 counts as a pseudogene. CDR3 length: 17 residues. CDR3 nucleotides: TGTGCCAGCAGCAAACTTGAGACTCAGTATAGCAATCAGCCCCAGCATTTT. Its translation: CASSKLETQYSNQPQHF.

The J gene is TRBJ2-5, the V gene TRBV19; 7 nucleotides line up with TRBD1. CDR3 length: 14 amino acids. J lost 1 base, V lost 5 bases, and 4 bases had no gene match. Germline V gene lookup returns CDR1 LNHDA and CDR2 SQIVND (reference sequence). CDR3 bases: TGTGCCAGTAGTGCAACAGGGGCCCAAGAGACCCAGTACTTC. The encoded protein is CASSATGAQETQYF.

This rearrangement joins TRBV6-1 to TRBJ2-5; D might be TRBD2 (6 bases). The V gene's germline CDR1 is MNHNS and CDR2 SASEGT. The germline V and J ends were trimmed by 1 base and 4 bases, with 13 bases remaining between them. The CDR3 has 15 amino acids. The DNA for the CDR3 is TGTGCCAGCAGTGAAGGAGGAGGGTTGATAGAGACCCAGTACTTC. Its protein product is CASSEGGGLIETQYF.

The chain joins TRBV7-2 to TRBJ2-3; 15 bases agree with TRBD2. Germline CDR1 and CDR2: SGHTA and FQGNSA. V gave up 6 bases and J gave up 7 bases; unmatched junction bases: 5. The CDR3 is 15 amino acids. The CDR3 is CASRGTSGGLYTQYF. Written as DNA, the CDR3 is TGTGCCAGCAGGGGGACTAGCGGGGGGTTGTATACGCAGTATTTT. Full variable domain (rest looked up from reference TRBV7-2 and TRBJ2-3): GAGVSQSPSNKVTEKGKDVELRCDPISGHTALYWYRQSLGQGLEFLIYFQGNSAPDKSGLPSDRFSAERTGGSVSTLTIQRTQQEDSAVYLCASRGTSGGLYTQYFGPGTRLTVL.

This chain joins TRBV25-1 and TRBJ1-2; D gene ambiguous. Trimming cost V 2 bases and J 7 bases, with 17 bases left between them. CDR3 length: 15 amino acids. Germline V gene data show CDR1 as MGHDK and CDR2 as SYGVNS. In DNA, the CDR3 is TGTGCCAGCAGTGAAAGGTCAGGCGGAGGGAGTGGCTACACCTTC. It encodes CASSERSGGGSGYTF.

This clone appeared once. The J gene is TRBJ1-6, the V gene TRBV30; maybe TRBD1 (6 bases). Germline-derived CDR1 and CDR2 are GTSNPN and SVGIG (reference sequence). V was trimmed by 5 bases and J by 11 bases, leaving 16 bases between them. The CDR3 runs to 13 residues. Here the CDR3 reads CAWLAGGRTPLHF. The DNA of the CDR3 is TGTGCCTGGCTAGCGGGGGGCAGGACACCCCTCCACTTT.

The chain joins TRBV5-1 to TRBJ2-5, with 7 bases identical to TRBD1. This CDR3 spans 17 amino acids. Trimming removed 0 bases from V and 4 bases from J; junction bases left unmatched: 12. The V gene's germline CDR1 is SGHRS and CDR2 YFSETQ. The CDR3 loop reads CASSLALRQGFRETQYF. In DNA form, the CDR3 reads TGCGCCAGCAGCTTGGCCCTAAGACAGGGATTTAGAGAGACCCAGTACTTC.

This chain links TRBV2 with TRBJ2-1, with a tentative D call TRBD2 (5 bases). The germline V gene has CDR1 SNHLY and CDR2 FYNNEI. The V and J ends lost 1 base and 10 bases respectively, with 11 bases between them. CDR3 length: 13 residues. In DNA, the CDR3 is TGTGCCAGCAGTGAAGGAGGGAGAGCAGAGCAGTTCTTC. Translated, it gives CASSEGGRAEQFF. The full variable domain, in which reference TRBV2 and TRBJ2-1 provide the parts outside the CDR3, is EPEVTQTPSHQVTQMGQEVILRCVPISNHLYFYWYRQILGQKVEFLVSFYNNEISEKSEIFDDQFSVERPDGSNFTLKIRSTKLEDSAMYFCASSEGGRAEQFFGPGTRLTVL.

The V and J genes are TRBV6-2 or TRBV6-3 and TRBJ1-5; TRBD1 matches 7 bases. The V and J ends lost 4 bases and 2 bases, in that order; junction bases with no gene match: 11. Germline-derived CDR1 and CDR2 are MNHEY and SVGEGT. The CDR3 sequence is 17 residues long. The DNA for the CDR3 is TGTGCCAGCAGTTCGTACGGGACAGCGTTTGGCAATCAGCCCCAGCATTTT. The encoded protein is CASSSYGTAFGNQPQHF.

The gene calls are TRBV19 and TRBJ2-1; tentative D call: TRBD1 (5 bases). Trimming cost V 1 base and J 0 bases, with 10 bases left between them. From germline, CDR1 is LNHDA and CDR2 SQIVND (reference sequence). The CDR3 covers 16 residues. CDR3 DNA: TGTGCCAGTAGTATAGGTAGGCAGGGCTCCTACAATGAGCAGTTCTTC. Translating it yields CASSIGRQGSYNEQFF.

This chain uses TRBV18 with TRBJ1-5; D is possibly TRBD1 (6 bases). V was trimmed by 3 bases and J by 5 bases, leaving 14 bases between them. The CDR3 sequence is 15 residues long. Germline values: CDR1 KGHSH, CDR2 LQKENI. The CDR3 DNA reads TGTGCCAGCTCACCGGTATCAGCAGGGGATCAGCCCCAGCATTTT. Translated: CASSPVSAGDQPQHF.

This chain joins TRBV18 and TRBJ2-2; a weak D match, TRBD1 (6 bases). Germline V gene sequence: CDR1 KGHSH, CDR2 LQKENI. The CDR3 is made up of 16 amino acids. The V end was cut by 3 bases, the J end by 2 bases, with 13 bases between. CDR3 coding DNA: TGTGCCAGCTCACCTCAGGGGTATGGTAACACCGGGGAGCTGTTTTTT. This gives the protein CASSPQGYGNTGELFF.

The genes are TRBV2 and TRBJ1-4, with 9 bases that match TRBD1. This CDR3 has 14 amino acids. The junction had 6 bases not matched to a gene; V was cut back by 5 bases and J by 8 bases. CDR1 and CDR2 (germline): SNHLY, FYNNEI. This CDR3 reads CASSRQGVTEKLFF. CDR3 bases: TGTGCCAGCAGTCGACAGGGGGTCACGGAAAAACTGTTTTTT.

The rearrangement uses TRBV6-5 and TRBJ2-7; D remains ambiguous. This CDR3 is 14 amino acids long. In germline, CDR1 is MNHEY, CDR2 SVGAGI. The V end was cut by 6 bases, the J end by 2 bases, with 14 bases between. The CDR3 reads CASRRYTGPYEQYV. The DNA of the CDR3 is TGTGCCAGCAGGCGGTACACTGGCCCCTACGAGCAGTACGTC.

The V gene is TRBV4-1, the J gene TRBJ1-3; D uncertain. Per germline, CDR1 MGHRA and CDR2 YSYEKL. The CDR3 is 18 amino acids. Trimming left V 0 bases short and J 0 bases short, with 15 bases between. The CDR3 region is CASSQDTLQPGSGNTIYF. Written as DNA, the CDR3 is TGCGCCAGCAGCCAAGATACGTTACAGCCTGGCTCTGGAAACACCATATATTTT.

This clone was seen once. The chain carries TRBV6-6 and TRBJ1-2; TRBD1 agrees at 8 bases. This CDR3 region has 14 residues. The J segment lost 4 bases and the V segment lost 0 bases, leaving 1 base of the junction unmatched. CDR1 MNHNY and CDR2 SVGAGI come from the germline V gene (reference sequence). In DNA, the CDR3 is TGTGCCAGCAGTTACTCGACAGGGGCCTATGGCTACACCTTC. This sequence encodes CASSYSTGAYGYTF.

The rearrangement links TRBV9 to TRBJ2-1; maybe TRBD1 (6 bases). The V and J ends lost 0 bases and 6 bases respectively, with 13 bases between them. The CDR3 consists of 15 residues. CDR1 and CDR2 (germline): SGDLS, YYNGEE. The CDR3 sequence is CASSVEVRGVNEQFF. Written as DNA, the CDR3 is TGTGCCAGCAGCGTAGAAGTCAGGGGCGTCAATGAGCAGTTCTTC.

The table lists this clone with a count of one. The chain carries TRBV21-1 and TRBJ1-3; the table's D call TRBD1 went unverified against the DNA. TRBV21-1 is shown as a pseudogene. This CDR3 is 20 amino acids long. The CDR3 here is CASSKAHRGQTFSSGNTIYF. DNA of the CDR3: TGTGCCAGCAGCAAAGCGCATCGGGGACAGACTTTCTCCTCTGGAAACACCATATATTTT.

This chain links TRBV27 with TRBJ1-1, with 8 bases identical to TRBD1. V was pared by 6 bases and J by 2 bases, with 5 bases of the junction left unmatched. The germline CDR1 and CDR2 sequences are MNHEY and SMNVEV (reference sequence). This CDR3 comprises 14 residues. As DNA, the CDR3 is TGTGCCAGCAGACCAGGACAGGGCAACACTGAAGCTTTCTTT. Translating it yields CASRPGQGNTEAFF.

The chain employs TRBV10-1 and TRBJ1-2; the D is unclear. This CDR3 contains 13 residues. The germline V gene encodes CDR1 WNHNN and CDR2 SYGVQD (reference sequence). V was clipped by 3 bases and J by 8 bases, with 13 bases between them. CDR3 sequence (DNA): TGCGCCAGCAGTGACGGGTCCTATGCAGGCTACACCTTC. Translating gives CASSDGSYAGYTF.

There are a few counts of this clone. V usage is TRBV6-5 and J usage is TRBJ2-2; D possibly corresponds to TRBD2 (6 bases). Per the germline V gene, CDR1 is MNHEY and CDR2 is SVGAGI. Trimming left V 8 bases short and J 4 bases short, with 14 bases between. The CDR3 has 14 amino acids. The CDR3: CASQWGGATGELFF. CDR3 coding DNA: TGTGCCAGCCAATGGGGAGGTGCCACCGGGGAGCTGTTTTTT.

This clone came up once. The rearrangement joins TRBV3-1 (or the pseudogene TRBV3-2) to TRBJ1-2; 8 nucleotides match TRBD1. J lost 11 bases, V lost 1 base, and 6 bases had no gene match. Germline CDR1 and CDR2: LGHDT and YNNKEL (reference sequence). The CDR3 contains 13 residues. In DNA, the CDR3 is TGTGCCAGCAGCCAAGGGCTGGACAGGGTGTACACCTTC. It codes for CASSQGLDRVYTF.

The chain is built from TRBV6-5 and TRBJ2-1; the D gene is possibly TRBD1 (6 bases). CDR1 and CDR2 (germline): MNHEY, SVGAGI. The V end lost 8 bases, the J end lost 6 bases, and 11 bases lay between the germline ends. CDR3 length: 12 residues. Written as DNA, the CDR3 is TGTGCCAGCCTCAGGGGTTTCAATGAGCAGTTCTTC. Translated: CASLRGFNEQFF.

J is TRBJ1-2 and V is TRBV27; TRBD1 might be the D (6 bases). V shed 5 bases and J shed 4 bases, with 11 bases lying between them. The CDR3 is 13 amino acids. Germline CDR1 MNHEY, CDR2 SMNVEV (reference sequence). CDR3 sequence: CASSTTGSYGYTF. In DNA form, the CDR3 reads TGTGCCAGCAGTACGACAGGCTCCTATGGCTACACCTTC.

The CDR3 protein is CASSLTSGGIDEQYF. CDR3 DNA: TGTGCCAGCAGCCTAACTAGCGGGGGAATAGACGAGCAGTACTTC. V and J are TRBV2 and TRBJ2-7; 11 bases agree with TRBD2. V shed 6 bases, J shed 5 bases, and the junction held 9 bases outside the gene matches. CDR1 and CDR2 (germline): SNHLY, FYNNEI. The CDR3 is 15 residues long.

The chain uses TRBV4-3 and TRBJ2-2; D is possibly TRBD2 (6 bases). CDR3 length equals 14 residues. V was shortened by 4 bases and J by 7 bases, with 13 bases between the two germline ends. Germline CDR1 is LGHNA and CDR2 is YSLEER. The CDR3 coding sequence is TGCGCCAGCAGCCTGGAGGGGTTAAGCGGGGAGCTGTTTTTT. This gives the protein CASSLEGLSGELFF.

The chain is built from TRBV2 and TRBJ2-3; possible D gene TRBD1, 6 bases. The CDR3 is 14 residues long. V dropped 7 bases and J dropped 1 base, with 12 bases sitting between them. Germline loops: CDR1 SNHLY, CDR2 FYNNEI. CDR3 DNA sequence: TGTGCCAGCATTCGGGCAGGGGGCACAGATACGCAGTATTTT. Protein: CASIRAGGTDTQYF.